Shown below are 32 T cell receptor beta chains from a single sample sequenced in a study of OX40 agonist ivuxolimab in advanced cancers. Libraries came from the immunoSEQ multiplex PCR assay. As stored in TCRdb, this immuneACCESS dataset retains in-frame rearrangements with V and J assigned. A fraction of the clones does not appear; measured against another copy, unresolved V genes explain less than half of the discrepancy, and the remainder lacks a known reason. In this sample the table shows some 50,000 clones, 89% of which occur a single time. The ten largest clones take up 10% to 15% of the sample. This specimen consisted of CD4+ or CD8+ T cells sorted from blood, obtained in a trial of the OX40 agonist ivuxolimab. The source of these receptors is an adult with an advanced solid tumor such as melanoma, head and neck, liver or kidney cancer.

The rearrangement joins TRBV9 to TRBJ1-3; D gene uncertain. Trimming shortened V by 6 bases and J by 2 bases, and 12 bases separated the two germline ends. This CDR3 has 14 amino acids. Looked up from germline, CDR1 is SGDLS and CDR2 is YYNGEE. The CDR3 DNA reads TGTGCCAGCATCGGAGGAGGACCTGGAAACACCATATATTTT. Its protein is CASIGGGPGNTIYF.

This clone was seen just once. The V and J genes are TRBV6-5 and TRBJ2-7; D ambiguous. V lost 5 bases and J lost 1, with 3 bases in between. This CDR3 has 11 amino acids. Germline-derived CDR1 and CDR2 are MNHEY and SVGAGI. In DNA form, the CDR3 reads TGTGCCAGCAGTGCTTCCTACGAGCAGTACTTC. Residues: CASSASYEQYF.

This chain joins TRBV28 and TRBJ2-7; TRBD2 agrees at 13 bases. The trim removed 2 bases at V and 3 bases at J, leaving 16 bases unmatched. Looked up from germline, CDR1 is MDHEN and CDR2 is SYDVKM. This CDR3 is 20 amino acids long. CDR3: CASSLSLGEWTSGRIYEQYF. The CDR3 DNA is TGTGCCAGCAGTTTAAGCTTGGGTGAGTGGACTAGCGGGAGAATCTACGAGCAGTACTTC.

V gene TRBV6-5 combines with J gene TRBJ1-4; D uncertain. Trimming removed 0 bases from V and 10 bases from J, with 9 bases in between. The CDR3 covers 13 residues. Germline V gives CDR1 MNHEY, CDR2 SVGAGI. CDR3: CASSYSGWGKLFF. The CDR3 bases are TGTGCCAGCAGTTACTCGGGTTGGGGAAAACTGTTTTTT.

This clone was recorded once. V and J are TRBV30 and TRBJ2-3; tentative D call: TRBD1 (5 bases). Germline V gene lookup returns CDR1 GTSNPN and CDR2 SVGIG (reference sequence). This CDR3 contains 13 residues. Trimming removed 0 bases at V and 1 base at J, with 5 bases between. CDR3 loop: CAWSVGGTDTQYF. Here the CDR3 DNA reads TGTGCCTGGAGTGTAGGGGGCACAGATACGCAGTATTTT.

V gene TRBV4-3 combines with J gene TRBJ1-4, with a tentative D call TRBD1 (6 bases). The germline V and J ends were trimmed by 4 bases and 4 bases, with 13 bases remaining between them. The germline gives CDR1 LGHNA, CDR2 YSLEER. The CDR3 has 15 residues. The CDR3 sequence is CASSPGQTFNEKLFF. In DNA, the CDR3 is TGCGCCAGCAGCCCCGGACAGACTTTTAATGAAAAACTGTTTTTT.

V gene TRBV7-8 combines with J gene TRBJ2-5; D may be TRBD2 (5 bases). There are 14 residues in the CDR3. The germline V gene has CDR1 SGHVS and CDR2 FQNEAQ. V was trimmed by 5 bases and J by 3 bases, leaving 13 bases between them. CDR3 region: CASSPRLWEETQYF. Here the CDR3 DNA reads TGTGCCAGCAGCCCTCGACTATGGGAAGAGACCCAGTACTTC.

This chain links TRBV27 with TRBJ1-1; D remains ambiguous. Per germline, CDR1 MNHEY and CDR2 SMNVEV (reference sequence). Trimming pared 7 bases from V and 0 bases from J, leaving 9 bases between. The CDR3 loop spans 13 amino acids. CDR3 coding DNA: TGTGCCAGCAAAAGGAGGATGAACACTGAAGCTTTCTTT. This codes for CASKRRMNTEAFF.

This chain connects TRBV9 to TRBJ1-6; 11 nucleotides align to TRBD1. The CDR3 is 15 residues long. Losses at the gene ends were 3 bases for V and 10 bases for J; bases not matched to a gene: 6. Germline CDR1 SGDLS, CDR2 YYNGEE. The CDR3 loop is CASSAGQGVLSPLHF. The CDR3 nucleotides are TGTGCCAGCAGCGCGGGACAGGGGGTTCTGTCACCCCTCCACTTT.

The rearrangement joins TRBV9 to TRBJ2-1, with D possibly matching TRBD2 (5 bases). The CDR3 length is 14 residues. V lost 3 bases to trimming and J lost 8 bases, with 15 bases between them. Per germline, CDR1 SGDLS and CDR2 YYNGEE. CDR3 region: CASSAETIVDEQFF. CDR3 nucleotides: TGTGCCAGCAGCGCCGAGACTATTGTTGATGAGCAGTTCTTC.

The V and J genes are TRBV18 and TRBJ2-1, with D perhaps matching TRBD2 (5 bases). V was pared by 3 bases and J by 4 bases, with 10 bases between. Germline values: CDR1 KGHSH, CDR2 LQKENI. CDR3 length: 14 residues. The CDR3 here is CASSPRDRYNEQFF. The CDR3 coding sequence is TGTGCCAGCTCACCCCGGGATCGATACAATGAGCAGTTCTTC.

The chain carries TRBV27 and TRBJ2-7; D is possibly TRBD2 (6 bases). Trimming left V 3 bases short and J 2 bases short, with 8 bases between. This CDR3 is built from 13 residues. CDR1 MNHEY and CDR2 SMNVEV come from the germline V gene (reference sequence). This CDR3 reads CASSFSGAYEQYF. The CDR3 DNA is TGTGCCAGCAGTTTCTCGGGGGCCTACGAGCAGTACTTC.

CDR3: CASSTINSYTGELFF. In nucleotides, the CDR3 is TGTGCCAGCAGTACCATTAACAGCTACACCGGGGAGCTGTTTTTT. The chain links TRBV5-6 to TRBJ2-2; D gene ambiguous. The germline V gene encodes CDR1 SGHDT and CDR2 YYEEEE. V gave up 5 bases and J gave up 3 bases, with 14 bases separating them. The CDR3 has 15 amino acids.

In its sample, this clone was seen once. The chain recombines TRBV4-2 with TRBJ1-2; no firm D call. The V end lost 0 bases, the J end lost 4 bases, and 18 bases lay between the germline ends. The CDR3 has 17 amino acids. Germline assignment: CDR1 LGHNA and CDR2 YNFKEQ. The CDR3 loop reads CASSQDGPDSPVYGYTF. The CDR3, as DNA: TGTGCCAGCAGCCAAGATGGTCCGGATTCCCCCGTCTATGGCTACACCTTC.

The chain is built from TRBV28 and TRBJ1-1, with TRBD1 identical over 10 bases. The V segment lost 10 bases and the J segment 6 bases; nucleotides outside the gene matches: 5. Germline V gene sequence: CDR1 MDHEN, CDR2 SYDVKM. This CDR3 has 12 amino acids. CDR3 in amino acids: CATIDRGPEAFF. DNA of the CDR3: TGTGCCACTATAGACAGGGGGCCTGAAGCTTTCTTT. Based on the CDR3 plus reference TRBV28 and TRBJ1-1, the full variable domain is DVKVTQSSRYLVKRTGEKVFLECVQDMDHENMFWYRQDPGLGLRLIYFSYDVKMKEKGDIPEGYSVSREKKERFSLILESASTNQTSMYLCATIDRGPEAFFGQGTRLTVV.

CDR3 bases: TGTGCCAGCAGCTTAAGCGGGGGGGCCTACAATGAGCAGTTCTTC. The encoded protein is CASSLSGGAYNEQFF. This chain links TRBV9 with TRBJ2-1, with 10 bases fitting TRBD2. The CDR3 length is 15 residues. Germline CDR1 reads SGDLS; CDR2 reads YYNGEE. V dropped 4 bases and J dropped 2; count of bases not matched to a gene: 3.

The chain employs TRBV6-6 and TRBJ2-1; TRBD1 agrees at 7 bases. The CDR3 length is 14 residues. V dropped 8 bases and J dropped 4; count of bases not matched to a gene: 8. Germline V CDR1 and CDR2: MNHNY, SVGAGI (reference sequence). Here the CDR3 DNA reads TGTGCCAGCTGGGGCCTGACAGGGTACAATGAGCAGTTCTTC. Translation gives CASWGLTGYNEQFF.

The chain couples TRBV5-6 to TRBJ1-2, with 7 positions matching TRBD1. Germline-derived CDR1 and CDR2 are SGHDT and YYEEEE. The CDR3 consists of 14 residues. The trim removed 2 bases at V and 3 bases at J, leaving 4 bases unmatched. The CDR3 protein is CASSLQGIYYGYTF. CDR3 in DNA: TGTGCCAGCAGCTTACAGGGGATCTACTATGGCTACACCTTC. The entire variable domain, with the rest obtained from reference TRBV5-6 and TRBJ1-2, is as follows: DAGVTQSPTHLIKTRGQQVTLRCSPKSGHDTVSWYQQALGQGPQFIFQYYEEEERQRGNFPDRFSGHQFPNYSSELNVNALLLGDSALYLCASSLQGIYYGYTFGSGTRLTVV.

The rearrangement links TRBV7-6 to TRBJ2-1; TRBD2 aligns across 9 bases. This CDR3 region has 16 residues. V shed 5 bases and J 7 bases; nucleotides not matched to a gene: 12. CDR1 is SGHVS, CDR2 FNYEAQ, per germline. The chain's CDR3 is CASSPGTSSSGNEQFF. The DNA of the CDR3 is TGTGCCAGCAGCCCAGGGACTAGCTCCTCGGGGAATGAGCAGTTCTTC.

The rearrangement uses TRBV4-1 and TRBJ1-4; D unresolved. CDR3 length: 16 residues. V lost 0 bases and J 2 bases, leaving 10 bases between the germline ends. The germline gives CDR1 MGHRA, CDR2 YSYEKL. The chain's CDR3 is CASSQDWSVTNEKLFF. The CDR3 region has the DNA TGCGCCAGCAGCCAAGATTGGTCAGTCACTAATGAAAAACTGTTTTTT.

The V gene is TRBV28, the J gene TRBJ2-3; D remains unclear. The CDR3 spans 12 residues. V lost 2 bases, J lost 5 bases, and 5 bases lay in between. CDR1 is MDHEN and CDR2 is SYDVKM in the germline V gene. The CDR3 protein is CASSLRRDTQYF. The CDR3 DNA sequence: TGTGCCAGCAGTTTAAGACGAGATACGCAGTATTTT.

This chain uses TRBV5-6 with TRBJ2-1; D perhaps matches TRBD1 (6 bases). V lost 3 bases to trimming and J lost 9 bases, with 13 bases between them. CDR1 and CDR2 (germline): SGHDT, YYEEEE. The CDR3 is made up of 13 amino acids. In DNA, the CDR3 is TGTGCCAGCAGCTCGGACAGCGATTTTGAGCAGTTCTTC. This sequence encodes CASSSDSDFEQFF.

The chain uses TRBV27 and TRBJ2-1, with D tentatively TRBD2 (5 bases). The CDR3 extends over 13 amino acids. From germline, CDR1 is MNHEY and CDR2 SMNVEV (reference sequence). V was cut by 6 bases and J by 4 bases, with 10 bases left in between. The DNA of the CDR3 is TGTGCCAGCAGGCCACTAGGATACAATGAGCAGTTCTTC. Translated: CASRPLGYNEQFF.

The chain links TRBV13 to TRBJ2-3, with TRBD2 identical over 10 bases. Germline CDR1 is PRHDT and CDR2 is FYEKMQ (reference sequence). Unmatched junction bases numbered 7, after V lost 4 bases and J lost 0 bases. CDR3 length: 17 amino acids. CDR3 sequence: CASSSDIAGGSTDTQYF. DNA for the CDR3: TGTGCCAGCAGCTCCGACATAGCGGGAGGCAGCACAGATACGCAGTATTTT. Full variable domain (remainder filled in from reference TRBV13 and TRBJ2-3): AAGVIQSPRHLIKEKRETATLKCYPIPRHDTVYWYQQGPGQDPQFLISFYEKMQSDKGSIPDRFSAQQFSDYHSELNMSSLELGDSALYFCASSSDIAGGSTDTQYFGPGTRLTVL.

This chain connects TRBV5-1 to TRBJ2-7; D gene ambiguous. Germline lookup yields CDR1 SGHRS and CDR2 YFSETQ. Trimming stripped 1 base from V and 2 bases from J, with 13 bases between. This CDR3 region has 15 residues. CDR3 in amino acids: CASSLSALGPYEQYF. The CDR3 DNA reads as TGCGCCAGCAGCTTGAGCGCGCTTGGTCCCTACGAGCAGTACTTC.

V and J are TRBV4-1 and TRBJ1-2, with unresolved D. Germline CDR1 is MGHRA and CDR2 is YSYEKL. V lost 0 bases and J lost 8, with 7 bases in between. This CDR3 contains 12 residues. CDR3 DNA sequence: TGCGCCAGCAGCCAAGAGTTTCGAGGCTACACCTTC. This translates into CASSQEFRGYTF.

The rearrangement uses TRBV4-3 and TRBJ1-4; D is possibly TRBD1 (5 bases). CDR3 length: 17 residues. CDR1 is LGHNA and CDR2 is YSLEER in the germline V gene. V lost 4 bases to trimming and J lost 0 bases, with 15 bases between them. The CDR3 DNA reads as TGCGCCAGCAGCCCCGGGGCAGGTCCCGCAACTAATGAAAAACTGTTTTTT. This encodes CASSPGAGPATNEKLFF.

This clone was observed once. The gene calls are TRBV11-2 and TRBJ2-7; 9 bases fit TRBD2. In germline, CDR1 is SGHAT, CDR2 FQNNGV. The CDR3 runs to 14 residues. The trim removed 1 base at V and 2 bases at J, leaving 0 bases unmatched. This CDR3 reads CASSLGLAAYEQYF. As DNA, the CDR3 is TGTGCCAGCAGCTTAGGACTAGCGGCCTACGAGCAGTACTTC.

This sequence joins TRBV15 and TRBJ2-3, with TRBD2 as a possible D gene (5 bases). This CDR3 spans 15 amino acids. Germline-derived CDR1 and CDR2 are LNHNV and YYDKDF (reference sequence). V dropped 4 bases and J dropped 1 base, with 12 bases sitting between them. The CDR3 here is CATSTGFGGTDTQYF. CDR3 bases: TGTGCCACCAGCACGGGGTTCGGGGGCACAGATACGCAGTATTTT.

The chain couples TRBV6-5 to TRBJ2-3; the D is unclear. This CDR3 contains 13 residues. Germline assignment: CDR1 MNHEY and CDR2 SVGAGI. V lost 0 bases, J lost 4 bases, and 5 bases lay in between. The CDR3 nucleotides are TGTGCCAGCAGTTACTCGGGCGCAGATACGCAGTATTTT. Its translation is CASSYSGADTQYF.

This clone was detected only once. This rearrangement joins TRBV28 to TRBJ2-3; 8 nucleotides match TRBD2. The V gene's germline CDR1 is MDHEN and CDR2 SYDVKM. The CDR3 loop spans 17 amino acids. The V and J ends lost 3 bases and 6 bases, in that order; junction bases with no gene match: 14. CDR3 nucleotides: TGTGCCAGCAGTTTCCATCCTATTAGCGGGGATTGGGATACGCAGTATTTT. Its protein product is CASSFHPISGDWDTQYF. Drawing the rest from reference TRBV28 and TRBJ2-3, the complete variable domain is DVKVTQSSRYLVKRTGEKVFLECVQDMDHENMFWYRQDPGLGLRLIYFSYDVKMKEKGDIPEGYSVSREKKERFSLILESASTNQTSMYLCASSFHPISGDWDTQYFGPGTRLTVL.

V and J are TRBV30 and TRBJ2-7; a weak D match, TRBD1 (5 bases). Per germline, CDR1 GTSNPN and CDR2 SVGIG (reference sequence). CDR3 length equals 16 residues. Trimming took off 0 bases at V and 0 bases at J, with 15 bases between the two ends. CDR3 residues: CAWSVPWGHRSYEQYF. The CDR3 bases are TGTGCCTGGAGTGTACCGTGGGGCCACCGCTCCTACGAGCAGTACTTC.